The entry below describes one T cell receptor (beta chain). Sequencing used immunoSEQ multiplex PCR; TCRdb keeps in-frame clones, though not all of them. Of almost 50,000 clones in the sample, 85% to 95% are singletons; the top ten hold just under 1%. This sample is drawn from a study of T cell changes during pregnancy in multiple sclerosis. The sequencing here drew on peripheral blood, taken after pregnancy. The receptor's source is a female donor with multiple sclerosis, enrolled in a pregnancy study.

The CDR3: CASSFAPSNYNEQFF. CDR3 sequence (DNA): TGCGCCAGCAGCTTTGCCCCCAGTAACTACAATGAGCAGTTCTTC. J is TRBJ2-1 and V is TRBV5-1, with D hard to call. With 2 bases removed from V and 3 bases from J, the gap between germline ends came to 12 bases. This CDR3 has 15 residues. Germline V gives CDR1 SGHRS, CDR2 YFSETQ.